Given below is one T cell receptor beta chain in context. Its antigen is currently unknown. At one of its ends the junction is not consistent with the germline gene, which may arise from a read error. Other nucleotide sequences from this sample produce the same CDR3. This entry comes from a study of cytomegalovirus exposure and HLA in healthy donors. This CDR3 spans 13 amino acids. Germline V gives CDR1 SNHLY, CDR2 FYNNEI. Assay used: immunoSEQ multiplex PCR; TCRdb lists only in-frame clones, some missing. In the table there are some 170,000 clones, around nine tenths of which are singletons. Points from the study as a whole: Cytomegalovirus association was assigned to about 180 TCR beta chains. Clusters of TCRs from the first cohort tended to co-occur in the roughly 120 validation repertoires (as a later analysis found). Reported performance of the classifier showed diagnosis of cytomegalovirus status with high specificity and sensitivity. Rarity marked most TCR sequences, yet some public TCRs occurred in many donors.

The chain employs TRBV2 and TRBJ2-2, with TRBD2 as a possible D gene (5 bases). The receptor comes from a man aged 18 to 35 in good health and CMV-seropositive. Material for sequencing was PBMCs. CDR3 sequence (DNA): TGTGCCAGCAGAGTCGGGGTCACCGGGGAGTTGTTTTTT. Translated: CASRVGVTGELFF.